This entry describes one TCR beta chain. Its matching antigen is unknown. Assay used: immunoSEQ multiplex PCR; TCRdb lists only in-frame clones, some missing. Of 50,000 or so clones in the sample, approximately 79% were seen once. This sample was taken from a study of vaccination effects on CD4 cells after COVID-19. The overall study: The cohort was immunized with two doses of either the BNT162b2 or mRNA-1273 vaccine.

V lost 4 bases to trimming and J lost 4 bases, with 2 bases between them. In germline, CDR1 is SEHNR, CDR2 FQNEAQ (reference sequence). CDR3 length equals 12 residues. After expansion with viral peptide pools in the ViraFEST assay, antigen-specific CD4+ T cells were sequenced. At the end of 10 days of culture, CD4+ T cells were isolated. Vaccine recipients, nucleocapsid antibody negative, had no prior SARS-CoV-2 infection. About 2.2 million PBMC per well were cultured with approximately 9 IU/ml IL-2 and about 10 ug/ml peptides. The authors exchanged half the medium for IL-2 medium on days 3 and 7. Specimen: CD4+ T cells from PBMCs cultured with HCoV-OC43 spike peptides, collected before COVID-19 vaccination. Stated subset: HCoV-OC43 spike overlapping peptide pool stimulation. The V call is TRBV7-9, the J call TRBJ2-6, with D unresolved. The TCR comes from a human donor who received a COVID-19 vaccine. CDR3 residues: CASSSGANVLTF. The CDR3 bases are TGTGCCAGCAGCTCAGGGGCCAACGTCCTGACTTTC.